Below are 16 T cell receptor beta chains sequenced from a single sample in a study of blood T cells in healthy people across ages. Primers used in a second PCR of about 6 to 11 cycles were a sample-barcoded 5' primer and a J-beta primer mix. TCRdb reprocessed the 5' RACE reads with MiXCR, giving one entry per CDR3 protein. The data contain about 1.1 million distinct CDR3 sequences, more than 30% of them singletons. The sample was blood. The receptors shown here come from a young man in good health.

CDR3 nucleotide sequence: TGTGCCAGCAGTTTATGGGAGTCCCTATTCCCCTATGGCTACACCTTC. Translated, it gives CASSLWESLFPYGYTF. The chain has TRBV12-3 or TRBV12-4 and TRBJ1-2; D is ambiguous. CDR3 length equals 16 residues. Trimming cost V 2 bases and J 4 bases, with 17 bases left between them.

The CDR3 is CASSQPPAAGETGELFF. The CDR3 coding sequence is TGCGCCAGCAGCCAACCTCCAGCAGCGGGGGAGACCGGGGAGCTGTTTTTT. This chain links TRBV4-3 with TRBJ2-2; 8 positions agree with TRBD2. V was pared by 2 bases and J by 5 bases, with 10 bases of the junction left unmatched. In germline, CDR1 is LGHNA, CDR2 YSLEER. CDR3 size: 17 residues.

This clonotype showed up just a few times. The chain couples TRBV2 to TRBJ2-3, with D perhaps given as TRBD1 or TRBD2 (5 bases each). Deletions cut 5 bases from V and 4 bases from J, with 16 bases between. There are 15 residues in the CDR3. From germline, CDR1 is SNHLY and CDR2 FYNNEI. The CDR3 sequence is CASSPRGAFPDTQYF. The CDR3 DNA reads as TGTGCCAGCAGTCCGAGAGGGGCTTTCCCAGATACGCAGTATTTT.

The gene calls are TRBV6-2 or TRBV6-3 and TRBJ2-3; 7 bases are shared with TRBD2. The V segment lost 7 bases and the J segment 6 bases; nucleotides outside the gene matches: 10. The CDR3 extends over 14 amino acids. In germline, CDR1 is MNHEY, CDR2 SVGEGT. The CDR3 nucleotides read TGTGCCAGCACCGAGGGGAGGGTTCGTGATACGCAGTATTTT. This codes for CASTEGRVRDTQYF.

This clonotype has more than one count but fewer than ten. The V call is TRBV10-3, the J call TRBJ1-4, with 7 bases identical to TRBD1. This CDR3 region has 13 residues. Germline loops: CDR1 ENHRY, CDR2 SYGVKD. The J segment lost 8 bases and the V segment lost 4 bases, leaving 4 bases of the junction unmatched. The CDR3: CAISVTGREKLFF. Written as DNA, the CDR3 is TGTGCCATCAGTGTGACAGGGCGCGAAAAACTGTTTTTT.

The chain recombines TRBV6-5 with TRBJ1-2; D is unresolved. The CDR3 is 16 amino acids. Trimming took 0 bases from V and 4 from J, leaving 15 bases between them. Germline CDR1 reads MNHEY; CDR2 reads SVGAGI. As DNA, the CDR3 is TGTGCCAGCAGTTACTCGCCGGACGGACCATTCTATGGCTACACCTTC. Its protein product is CASSYSPDGPFYGYTF.

The chain links TRBV11-2 to TRBJ1-6; maybe TRBD1 (6 bases). The CDR3 covers 16 residues. CDR1 SGHAT and CDR2 FQNNGV come from the germline V gene. V lost 1 base and J 8 bases, leaving 15 bases between the germline ends. DNA of the CDR3: TGTGCCAGCAGCTTAGGCACAGGGAGCGGTTATTCACCCCTCCACTTT. This gives the protein CASSLGTGSGYSPLHF. Full variable domain (remainder filled in from reference TRBV11-2 and TRBJ1-6): EAGVAQSPRYKIIEKRQSVAFWCNPISGHATLYWYQQILGQGPKLLIQFQNNGVVDDSQLPKDRFSAERLKGVDSTLKIQPAKLEDSAVYLCASSLGTGSGYSPLHFGNGTRLTVT.

The chain uses TRBV9 and TRBJ1-5, with no clear D. The CDR3 sequence is 14 residues long. The V gene's germline CDR1 is SGDLS and CDR2 YYNGEE. Trimming took 0 bases from V and 4 from J, leaving 8 bases between them. DNA for the CDR3: TGTGCCAGCAGCGTAGATAGGGATAATCAGCCCCAGCATTTT. Protein product: CASSVDRDNQPQHF.

The genes are TRBV6-5 and TRBJ1-4; a weak D match, TRBD1 (5 bases). V was clipped by 8 bases and J by 11 bases, with 15 bases between them. The CDR3 is 12 amino acids. Germline V gene sequence: CDR1 MNHEY, CDR2 SVGAGI. The CDR3 bases are TGTGCCAGCCGGGGCAGTGCAGGGAAACTGTTTTTT. Protein: CASRGSAGKLFF.

The rearrangement joins TRBV10-3 to TRBJ2-7; the match to TRBD1 covers 8 bases. The CDR3 is 16 amino acids. Per germline, CDR1 ENHRY and CDR2 SYGVKD. V dropped 0 bases and J dropped 0; count of bases not matched to a gene: 4. This CDR3 reads CAISESRQGSSYEQYF. The CDR3 DNA sequence: TGTGCCATCAGTGAGTCGAGACAGGGGTCCTCCTACGAGCAGTACTTC.

The V gene is TRBV6-2 or TRBV6-3, the J gene TRBJ2-2; D is possibly TRBD1 (6 bases). V shed 6 bases and J shed 3 bases, with 8 bases lying between them. This CDR3 region has 13 residues. Germline CDR1 reads MNHEY; CDR2 reads SVGEGT. The CDR3 loop reads CASRGGYTGELFF. In DNA, the CDR3 is TGTGCCAGCAGAGGGGGTTACACCGGGGAGCTGTTTTTT.

The table lists this clonotype with a few counts. The V call is TRBV7-2, the J call TRBJ2-3, with TRBD1 matching over 7 bases. The CDR3 is 13 amino acids. In germline, CDR1 is SGHTA, CDR2 FQGNSA. V lost 8 bases to trimming and J lost 4 bases; unmatched junction nucleotides: 6. The CDR3 loop reads CASATGLADTQYF. Written as DNA, the CDR3 is TGTGCCAGCGCGACAGGGTTGGCAGATACGCAGTATTTT.

The chain links TRBV7-9 to TRBJ1-2; D is unresolved. This CDR3 contains 14 residues. Germline CDR1 and CDR2: SEHNR and FQNEAQ (reference sequence). V lost 6 bases, J lost 0 bases, and 11 bases lay in between. The CDR3 DNA sequence: TGTGCCAGCAGTTTGTCGACGTCTAACTATGGCTACACCTTC. Translated, it gives CASSLSTSNYGYTF.

The chain joins TRBV7-8 to TRBJ1-2; the D gene is possibly TRBD1 (5 bases). V shed 1 base and J shed 7 bases, with 22 bases lying between them. Germline CDR1 is SGHVS and CDR2 is FQNEAQ. This CDR3 has 17 residues. CDR3 loop: CASSLGGRVAEVAGYTF. Written as DNA, the CDR3 is TGTGCCAGCAGCTTAGGTGGCAGGGTAGCGGAGGTAGCTGGCTACACCTTC. The whole variable domain, filled in from reference TRBV7-8 and TRBJ1-2, reads GAGVSQSPRYKVAKRGQDVALRCDPISGHVSLFWYQQALGQGPEFLTYFQNEAQLDKSGLPSDRFFAERPEGSVSTLKIQRTQQEDSAVYLCASSLGGRVAEVAGYTFGSGTRLTVV.

V and J are TRBV5-1 and TRBJ1-1; the match to TRBD1 covers 7 bases. The CDR3 has 15 amino acids. Germline CDR1 reads SGHRS; CDR2 reads YFSETQ. Unmatched junction bases numbered 8, after V lost 1 base and J lost 5 bases. CDR3 in DNA: TGCGCCAGCAGCTTGAGTGGCAGGGGGATTACTGAAGCTTTCTTT. It translates to CASSLSGRGITEAFF.

This clonotype was seen only a few times. The rearrangement joins TRBV10-3 to TRBJ2-5, with D perhaps TRBD2 (5 bases). CDR3 length: 15 residues. Germline assignment: CDR1 ENHRY and CDR2 SYGVKD. Trimming pared 6 bases from V and 1 base from J, leaving 15 bases between. The CDR3 reads CAIRNPGEGQETQYF. DNA for the CDR3: TGTGCCATCAGGAACCCGGGCGAGGGCCAAGAGACCCAGTACTTC.